A single sample gave rise to the 23 T cell receptor beta chains below, sequenced in a study of cytomegalovirus exposure and HLA in healthy donors. The PCR ran on 60 Vbeta and 13 Jbeta primers. TCRdb's table, derived via immunoSEQ multiplex PCR, lists solely in-frame clones and lacks some. The table lists about 170,000 clones, around 78% of them singletons. Sequencing was performed on PBMCs. All receptors come from a woman under 40 in good health and CMV-seropositive.

The rearrangement uses TRBV16 and TRBJ1-1; maybe TRBD1 (6 bases). CDR1 is KGHSY and CDR2 is FQNENV in the germline V gene. The CDR3 extends over 15 amino acids. V lost 2 bases to trimming and J lost 7 bases, with 17 bases between them. CDR3 in amino acids: CASSQGQKILGEAFF. In nucleotides, the CDR3 is TGTGCCAGCAGCCAAGGACAGAAAATCTTGGGTGAAGCTTTCTTT.

The chain links TRBV28 to TRBJ1-2; 7 bases are a match to TRBD1. The ends lost 3 bases at V and 8 bases at J; junction bases unmatched: 12. CDR3 length: 15 amino acids. Per germline, CDR1 MDHEN and CDR2 SYDVKM. The CDR3 here is CASSLEQGISGGYTF. Here the CDR3 DNA reads TGTGCCAGCAGTTTGGAACAGGGGATTTCGGGGGGCTACACCTTC.

The CDR3 DNA sequence: TGTGCCAGTAGTATCGTTTTGCGGGGGGCATCTGTTGACGAGCAGTACTTC. Translating it yields CASSIVLRGASVDEQYF. This chain joins TRBV19 and TRBJ2-7, with 8 positions matching TRBD2. Germline trimming cut 3 bases from V and 5 bases from J; bases unmatched to any gene: 15. The length of the CDR3 is 17 residues. Germline CDR1 reads LNHDA; CDR2 reads SQIVND (reference sequence).

This clone turned up a few times. This rearrangement joins TRBV6-5 to TRBJ2-5; TRBD1 might be the D (6 bases). Per germline, CDR1 MNHEY and CDR2 SVGAGI. The CDR3 has 15 residues. Trimming took off 2 bases at V and 4 bases at J, with 14 bases between the two ends. The CDR3 here is CASSYAITGLETQYF. CDR3 coding DNA: TGTGCCAGCAGTTACGCTATTACAGGGTTAGAGACCCAGTACTTC.

This sequence joins TRBV6-1 and TRBJ1-4; D is ambiguous. Germline V gene lookup returns CDR1 MNHNS and CDR2 SASEGT. The germline V and J ends were trimmed by 6 bases and 8 bases, with 16 bases remaining between them. The CDR3 covers 14 residues. CDR3 loop: CASRPEREGEKLFF. The CDR3 DNA sequence: TGTGCCAGCAGACCCGAGCGGGAAGGGGAAAAACTGTTTTTT.

The V and J genes are TRBV4-1 and TRBJ2-7, with a weak D call TRBD2 (6 bases). Germline assignment: CDR1 MGHRA and CDR2 YSYEKL. The CDR3 is made up of 18 amino acids. Trimming removed 2 bases from V and 3 bases from J, with 23 bases in between. CDR3 DNA sequence: TGCGCCAGCAGCCAACCCCCCTCGGGACGCGGGGCAAGCTACGAGCAGTACTTC. Encoded protein: CASSQPPSGRGASYEQYF.

The count of this clone is one. V usage is TRBV7-2 and J usage is TRBJ1-3; D possibly corresponds to TRBD1 (5 bases). Per the germline V gene, CDR1 is SGHTA and CDR2 is FQGNSA. Trimming took 8 bases from V and 0 from J, leaving 14 bases between them. CDR3 length: 15 amino acids. CDR3 in DNA: TGTGCCAGCGCAAGACAGTTCGGCTCTGGAAACACCATATATTTT. Translated, it gives CASARQFGSGNTIYF.

The chain uses TRBV29-1 and TRBJ1-4; 9 nucleotides match TRBD1. Germline loops: CDR1 SQVTM, CDR2 ANQGSEA. V shed 1 base and J 7 bases; nucleotides not matched to a gene: 4. The CDR3 contains 14 residues. Here the CDR3 DNA reads TGCAGCGTTGAAGCGTTGACAGGGGGTGAAAAACTGTTTTTT. Protein: CSVEALTGGEKLFF.

V gene TRBV27 combines with J gene TRBJ2-5; 10 bases are shared with TRBD1. V was pared by 5 bases and J by 0 bases, with 6 bases of the junction left unmatched. The length of the CDR3 is 16 residues. Germline V CDR1 and CDR2: MNHEY, SMNVEV (reference sequence). The CDR3 DNA reads as TGTGCCAGCAGTACCGGACAGGGGGATTACCAAGAGACCCAGTACTTC. Protein product: CASSTGQGDYQETQYF.

The V gene is TRBV12-5, the J gene TRBJ1-5; the D gene is possibly TRBD1 (6 bases). The V gene lost 7 bases and the J gene lost 0 bases, with 13 bases spanning the gap. The CDR3 totals 15 residues. Germline assignment: CDR1 LGHNT and CDR2 FRNRAP. CDR3 amino acids: CASAGTGSSNQPQHF. The DNA of the CDR3 is TGTGCTAGTGCCGGTACAGGGTCTAGCAATCAGCCCCAGCATTTT.

This clone was found once. The V call is TRBV19, the J call TRBJ1-2; no clear D gene. The length of the CDR3 is 14 residues. V was trimmed by 9 bases and J by 8 bases, leaving 22 bases between them. Per germline, CDR1 LNHDA and CDR2 SQIVND (reference sequence). Here the CDR3 reads CASRDPSRPGGYTF. DNA for the CDR3: TGTGCCAGCCGAGACCCTTCTCGACCGGGAGGCTACACCTTC.

This chain uses TRBV5-1 with TRBJ1-1; the match to TRBD1 covers 7 bases. Germline V gene lookup returns CDR1 SGHRS and CDR2 YFSETQ. Trimming at V came to 4 bases and at J to 2 bases, leaving 8 bases not matched to a gene. The CDR3 is made up of 15 amino acids. The chain's CDR3 is CASSLRQGPNTEAFF. The CDR3, as DNA: TGCGCCAGCAGCCTGAGACAGGGCCCCAACACTGAAGCTTTCTTT.

V is TRBV7-7 and J is TRBJ2-1; 10 bases align to TRBD1. The CDR3 is 15 residues long. Germline lookup yields CDR1 SSHAT and CDR2 FNYEAQ (reference sequence). V lost 1 base, J lost 8 bases, and 5 bases stayed unmatched. The DNA of the CDR3 is TGTGCCAGCAGCTTAGATCCCGGGACAGGGGATGAGCAGTTCTTC. Translating gives CASSLDPGTGDEQFF.

This clone was detected once. The chain employs TRBV5-1 and TRBJ2-5, with a possible D match to TRBD1 (5 bases). This CDR3 is 14 amino acids long. Germline loops: CDR1 SGHRS, CDR2 YFSETQ. V lost 1 base and J lost 2, with 9 bases in between. The CDR3 loop is CASSLTGIQETQYF. Here the CDR3 DNA reads TGCGCCAGCAGCTTGACAGGCATTCAAGAGACCCAGTACTTC.

The chain combines TRBV30 with TRBJ2-1; TRBD2 aligns across 8 bases. Trimming cost V 1 base and J 4 bases; bases outside gene matches: 12. There are 17 residues in the CDR3. Germline values: CDR1 GTSNPN, CDR2 SVGIG (reference sequence). CDR3 sequence reads: CAWSGRDGRGVYNEQFF. CDR3 DNA: TGTGCCTGGAGTGGTCGTGACGGGCGGGGGGTTTACAATGAGCAGTTCTTC.

CDR3 nucleotides: TGTGCCAGCACCTCCGGGACAGTGCCCTTCTCTGGAAACACCATATATTTT. This codes for CASTSGTVPFSGNTIYF. This chain joins TRBV28 and TRBJ1-3; 7 bases map to TRBD1. With V trimmed by 7 bases and J by 0 bases, 12 bases remained unmatched. The CDR3 has 17 residues. The germline V gene encodes CDR1 MDHEN and CDR2 SYDVKM. Combining the CDR3 with reference TRBV28 and TRBJ1-3 gives the whole variable domain DVKVTQSSRYLVKRTGEKVFLECVQDMDHENMFWYRQDPGLGLRLIYFSYDVKMKEKGDIPEGYSVSREKKERFSLILESASTNQTSMYLCASTSGTVPFSGNTIYFGEGSWLTVV.

This chain joins TRBV15 and TRBJ1-4; unclear D gene. The CDR3 is 18 residues long. Trimming cost V 0 bases and J 1 base, with 15 bases left between them. Germline V gives CDR1 LNHNV, CDR2 YYDKDF (reference sequence). The CDR3 DNA sequence: TGTGCCACCAGCAGAGAGACGCTAAGAGGGCGAACTAATGAAAAACTGTTTTTT. Its protein product is CATSRETLRGRTNEKLFF.

The J gene is TRBJ2-7, the V gene TRBV11-2; TRBD2 matches 13 bases. This CDR3 is built from 15 residues. The V gene end was trimmed by 8 bases and the J gene end by 2 bases; junction bases not matched to a gene: 6. The germline V gene encodes CDR1 SGHAT and CDR2 FQNNGV. CDR3 bases: TGTGCCAGCTCCGGACTAGCGGGAGATCCCTACGAGCAGTACTTC. Its protein is CASSGLAGDPYEQYF.

The chain couples TRBV5-4 to TRBJ2-7; 14 bases align to TRBD2. Germline assignment: CDR1 SGHNT and CDR2 YYREEE (reference sequence). Unmatched junction bases numbered 9, after V lost 4 bases and J lost 3 bases. This CDR3 is built from 17 residues. The CDR3: CASSPGTSGGSYYEQYF. CDR3 DNA: TGTGCCAGCAGCCCCGGGACTAGCGGGGGCTCCTACTACGAGCAGTACTTC.

There are a few counts of this clone. This chain joins TRBV28 and TRBJ1-1; unclear D gene. The V and J ends lost 5 bases and 6 bases respectively, with 7 bases between them. Germline lookup yields CDR1 MDHEN and CDR2 SYDVKM. The CDR3 consists of 11 residues. The CDR3: CASSPIPEAFF. DNA for the CDR3: TGTGCCAGCAGTCCTATCCCTGAAGCTTTCTTT.

The V gene is TRBV27, the J gene TRBJ1-1; maybe TRBD1 (6 bases). With 5 bases removed from V and 1 base from J, the gap between germline ends came to 14 bases. CDR1 is MNHEY, CDR2 SMNVEV, per germline (reference sequence). The CDR3 consists of 15 residues. The chain's CDR3 is CASSLTTGRNTEAFF. CDR3 nucleotides: TGTGCCAGCAGTCTGACGACAGGCCGGAACACTGAAGCTTTCTTT.

The chain carries TRBV7-9 and TRBJ1-4; 7 nucleotides align to TRBD1. The CDR3 is 15 amino acids. The junction had 6 bases not matched to a gene; V was cut back by 3 bases and J by 5 bases. Per the germline V gene, CDR1 is SEHNR and CDR2 is FQNEAQ (reference sequence). CDR3 loop: CASSLGDSTNEKLFF. The CDR3 nucleotides are TGTGCCAGCAGCTTGGGGGACAGCACGAATGAAAAACTGTTTTTT.

The chain combines TRBV30 with TRBJ1-5, with D perhaps matching TRBD1 (5 bases). Germline V CDR1 and CDR2: GTSNPN, SVGIG (reference sequence). The CDR3 length is 14 residues. With 5 bases removed from V and 4 bases from J, the gap between germline ends came to 15 bases. The CDR3: CAWGGVGVNQPQHF. Written as DNA, the CDR3 is TGTGCCTGGGGGGGGGTGGGGGTGAATCAGCCCCAGCATTTT.